This entry describes one T cell receptor beta chain. What it binds is not known. This entry belongs to a study of T cell responses to AZD1222 COVID-19 vaccine. Study conclusions and caveats: Donor demographics were predominantly white British with a female majority; clonal diversity may be underestimated.

Clones were sequenced by immunoSEQ multiplex PCR, and TCRdb holds only the in-frame ones, with some missing. This table has some 130,000 clones, more than 90% appearing once. The CDR3 is 15 amino acids. The germline V gene encodes CDR1 LGHNA and CDR2 YSLEER. The V and J ends lost 4 bases and 1 base respectively, with 13 bases between them. This TCR was recovered from an adult who received the AZD1222 COVID-19 vaccine. Sample: peripheral blood, taken 28 days after the second AZD1222 dose. The chain has TRBV4-3 and TRBJ1-2, with a possible D match to TRBD1 (5 bases). The CDR3 coding sequence is TGCGCCAGCAGCCTCCTAGCTGGGGGTAACTATGGCTACACCTTC. It specifies CASSLLAGGNYGYTF.